One sample yielded the 26 T cell receptor beta chains listed below, sequenced in a study of control samples from healthy donors and cancer patients. Assay: immunoSEQ multiplex PCR; the TCRdb copy retains only in-frame clones and omits some. Of around 19,000 clones in the sample, 85% to 90% were seen once. The sample consisted of PBMCs. All receptors come from an older woman with head and neck cancer.

The chain couples TRBV2 to TRBJ2-1; D call uncertain. Trimming shortened V by 5 bases and J by 12 bases, and 11 bases separated the two germline ends. CDR3 length: 11 amino acids. CDR1 is SNHLY, CDR2 FYNNEI, per germline. The CDR3 sequence is CASSLLLGQFF. As DNA, the CDR3 is TGTGCCAGCAGTTTGTTATTAGGGCAGTTCTTC.

The CDR3, as DNA: TGTGCCAGCAGCTTAGCCGGGACAGGGGGAAGGTACGAGCAGTACTTC. Protein sequence: CASSLAGTGGRYEQYF. The V and J genes are TRBV7-2 and TRBJ2-7; 11 bases align to TRBD1. J was trimmed by 4 bases and V by 0 bases; bases with no gene match: 5. CDR1 is SGHTA, CDR2 FQGNSA, per germline. The CDR3 is made up of 16 amino acids.

For the CDR3, the DNA is TGTGCCAGTAGTATTGTAGGGGGAGGCACTGAAGCTTTCTTT. This codes for CASSIVGGGTEAFF. This rearrangement joins TRBV19 to TRBJ1-1; possible D gene TRBD1, 6 bases. This CDR3 is 14 amino acids long. V was shortened by 3 bases and J by 4 bases, with 12 bases between the two germline ends. Germline V CDR1 and CDR2: LNHDA, SQIVND (reference sequence).

The CDR3 loop is CASSLPSGRRNEQFF. The DNA for the CDR3 is TGTGCCAGCAGCTTACCTAGCGGGAGGCGGAATGAGCAGTTCTTC. The chain couples TRBV7-3 to TRBJ2-1, with 11 nucleotides matching TRBD2. Trimming at V came to 2 bases and at J to 7 bases, leaving 4 bases not matched to a gene. The CDR3 has 15 amino acids. Germline CDR1 SGHTA, CDR2 FQGTGA. The whole variable domain, filled in from reference TRBV7-3 and TRBJ2-1, reads GAGVSQTPSNKVTEKGKYVELRCDPISGHTALYWYRQSLGQGPEFLIYFQGTGAADDSGLPNDRFFAVRPEGSVSTLKIQRTERGDSAVYLCASSLPSGRRNEQFFGPGTRLTVL.

This sequence joins TRBV11-3 and TRBJ2-2; D not resolved. Trimming removed 5 bases from V and 6 bases from J, with 13 bases in between. The CDR3 loop spans 14 amino acids. The germline gives CDR1 SGHNT, CDR2 YENEEA. The CDR3 protein is CASSSQVVPGELFF. The CDR3 nucleotides read TGTGCCAGCAGCAGTCAGGTTGTGCCCGGGGAGCTGTTTTTT.

The chain is built from TRBV6-1 and TRBJ1-1; no reliable D call. The CDR3 loop spans 14 amino acids. V was clipped by 1 base and J by 0 bases, with 6 bases between them. The germline V gene encodes CDR1 MNHNS and CDR2 SASEGT. The CDR3 DNA reads TGTGCCAGCAGTGAAGGGGGTTTGAACACTGAAGCTTTCTTT. This translates into CASSEGGLNTEAFF.

In DNA, the CDR3 is TGCGCCAGCAGCCACCCACTCACAGGGAATAGTCCCTACGAGCAGTACTTC. Translating it yields CASSHPLTGNSPYEQYF. V and J are TRBV4-1 and TRBJ2-7, with D tentatively TRBD1 (6 bases). CDR1 and CDR2 (germline): MGHRA, YSYEKL. The CDR3 totals 17 residues. The V gene lost 3 bases and the J gene lost 2 bases, with 20 bases spanning the gap.

The V call is TRBV10-3, the J call TRBJ1-2; D possibly corresponds to TRBD1 (6 bases). Trimming removed 3 bases from V and 6 bases from J, with 8 bases in between. Germline CDR1 reads ENHRY; CDR2 reads SYGVKD. This CDR3 spans 12 amino acids. The CDR3 loop is CAISDRGDGYTF. Here the CDR3 DNA reads TGTGCCATCAGTGACAGGGGCGATGGCTACACCTTC.

The chain has TRBV19 and TRBJ1-5; D is unclear. In germline, CDR1 is LNHDA, CDR2 SQIVND (reference sequence). V was trimmed by 5 bases and J by 5 bases, leaving 16 bases between them. This CDR3 spans 15 amino acids. The DNA for the CDR3 is TGTGCCAGTAGTGCTCAGGCCCGGGCCGATCAGCCCCAGCATTTT. Protein product: CASSAQARADQPQHF.

The gene calls are TRBV5-1 and TRBJ1-3, with unresolved D. Trimming cost V 4 bases and J 0 bases, with 8 bases left between them. Germline V gives CDR1 SGHRS, CDR2 YFSETQ. The length of the CDR3 is 14 residues. DNA for the CDR3: TGCGCCAGCAGCCCGGACGGCTCTGGAAACACCATATATTTT. Translated, it gives CASSPDGSGNTIYF.

The rearrangement uses TRBV11-2 and TRBJ1-4; D is uncertain. Trimming stripped 9 bases from V and 9 bases from J, with 20 bases between. The length of the CDR3 is 14 residues. Germline CDR1 and CDR2: SGHAT and FQNNGV. CDR3 sequence: CASSPISFEQKLFF. Written as DNA, the CDR3 is TGTGCCAGTAGCCCCATCAGCTTCGAGCAAAAACTGTTTTTT.

V usage is TRBV9 and J usage is TRBJ2-2; D gene uncertain. Trimming left V 0 bases short and J 3 bases short, with 3 bases between. The CDR3 totals 13 residues. Germline V gene data show CDR1 as SGDLS and CDR2 as YYNGEE. The CDR3 DNA reads as TGTGCCAGCAGCGTAGGAGACACCGGGGAGCTGTTTTTT. Protein: CASSVGDTGELFF.

The chain is built from TRBV2 and TRBJ1-3; D is uncertain. Germline CDR1 SNHLY, CDR2 FYNNEI. The CDR3 sequence is 13 residues long. The V gene lost 6 bases and the J gene lost 0 bases, with 6 bases spanning the gap. The DNA for the CDR3 is TGTGCCAGCAGCCCATACTCTGGAAACACCATATATTTT. Protein sequence: CASSPYSGNTIYF.

V usage is TRBV3-1 (or the pseudogene TRBV3-2) and J usage is TRBJ2-1; 8 bases fit TRBD2. Germline assignment: CDR1 LGHDT and CDR2 YNNKEL (reference sequence). The CDR3 has 15 amino acids. V lost 2 bases to trimming and J lost 7 bases; unmatched junction nucleotides: 7. DNA for the CDR3: TGTGCCAGCAGCCAACTCCCCAGCGGGGGAAATGAGCAGTTCTTC. Protein product: CASSQLPSGGNEQFF.

The rearrangement links TRBV9 to TRBJ2-5, with D maybe TRBD1 (6 bases). V was clipped by 1 base and J by 2 bases, with 9 bases between them. CDR1 is SGDLS, CDR2 YYNGEE, per germline. The CDR3 is made up of 14 amino acids. CDR3 sequence reads: CASSVSTGQETQYF. The CDR3 DNA is TGTGCCAGCAGCGTATCGACAGGTCAAGAGACCCAGTACTTC.

The genes are TRBV19 and TRBJ2-7, with 7 bases fitting TRBD1. The CDR3 extends over 13 amino acids. The trim removed 5 bases at V and 2 bases at J, leaving 3 bases unmatched. Per germline, CDR1 LNHDA and CDR2 SQIVND (reference sequence). Here the CDR3 reads CASSPGTAYEQYF. The CDR3, as DNA: TGTGCCAGTAGTCCCGGGACAGCCTACGAGCAGTACTTC.

This chain uses TRBV5-1 with TRBJ2-1; 11 bases are shared with TRBD2. CDR1 SGHRS and CDR2 YFSETQ come from the germline V gene. CDR3 size: 15 residues. The ends lost 3 bases at V and 7 bases at J; junction bases unmatched: 6. The CDR3 coding sequence is TGCGCCAGCAGCTCAGCTAGCGGGAGGTTAAATGAGCAGTTCTTC. Residues: CASSSASGRLNEQFF.

V is TRBV11-2 and J is TRBJ1-1; TRBD1 aligns across 7 bases. The length of the CDR3 is 13 residues. CDR1 and CDR2 (germline): SGHAT, FQNNGV. V lost 2 bases, J lost 8 bases, and 5 bases stayed unmatched. CDR3 amino acids: CASSLNRGPEAFF. CDR3 sequence (DNA): TGTGCCAGCAGCTTAAACAGGGGCCCAGAAGCTTTCTTT.

This chain uses TRBV5-1 with TRBJ2-2; no clear D gene. There are 13 residues in the CDR3. Between the trimmed V and J ends, which lost 0 bases and 4 bases, there was a span of 4 bases. In germline, CDR1 is SGHRS, CDR2 YFSETQ. The DNA for the CDR3 is TGCGCCAGCAGCTTGGATGGCACCGGGGAGCTGTTTTTT. Translation: CASSLDGTGELFF.

V and J are TRBV19 and TRBJ2-3, with TRBD1 matching over 9 bases. Looked up from germline, CDR1 is LNHDA and CDR2 is SQIVND (reference sequence). This CDR3 has 14 residues. Trimming removed 5 bases from V and 0 bases from J; junction bases left unmatched: 0. CDR3 sequence (DNA): TGTGCCAGTAGTGACAGGGGGAGCACAGATACGCAGTATTTT. Translated: CASSDRGSTDTQYF.

This chain joins TRBV7-9 and TRBJ2-1; D remains ambiguous. V lost 5 bases and J 6 bases, leaving 11 bases between the germline ends. This CDR3 has 13 amino acids. The germline CDR1 and CDR2 sequences are SEHNR and FQNEAQ (reference sequence). The CDR3 nucleotides read TGTGCCAGCAGCCTTATGGCAGGCAATGAGCAGTTCTTC. Translating it yields CASSLMAGNEQFF.

The chain couples TRBV19 to TRBJ2-2, with D perhaps matching TRBD1 (5 bases). The V and J ends lost 3 bases and 1 base respectively, with 6 bases between them. This CDR3 contains 14 residues. Germline V gives CDR1 LNHDA, CDR2 SQIVND (reference sequence). DNA for the CDR3: TGTGCCAGTAGTATTAGGGGGAACACCGGGGAGCTGTTTTTT. Its translation is CASSIRGNTGELFF.

The gene calls are TRBV14 and TRBJ1-2; the D gene is possibly TRBD1 (5 bases). V was shortened by 4 bases and J by 7 bases, with 19 bases between the two germline ends. The CDR3 consists of 15 residues. Germline lookup yields CDR1 SGHDN and CDR2 FVKESK. This CDR3 is CASSRWGAEVAGYTF. The CDR3 nucleotides are TGTGCCAGCAGCCGCTGGGGCGCCGAGGTCGCTGGCTACACCTTC. Complete variable domain (other parts from reference TRBV14 and TRBJ1-2): EAGVTQFPSHSVIEKGQTVTLRCDPISGHDNLYWYRRVMGKEIKFLLHFVKESKQDESGMPNNRFLAERTGGTYSTLKVQPAELEDSGVYFCASSRWGAEVAGYTFGSGTRLTVV.

The rearrangement links TRBV3-1 (or the pseudogene TRBV3-2) to TRBJ1-2; 8 nucleotides line up with TRBD1. The CDR3 has 16 residues. J lost 8 bases, V lost 0 bases, and 11 bases had no gene match. Germline V lookup: CDR1 LGHDT, CDR2 YNNKEL (reference sequence). DNA for the CDR3: TGTGCCAGCAGCCAAGAGTGGGACAGGTCCTCAGGGGGCTACACCTTC. This encodes CASSQEWDRSSGGYTF.

About this clone: One end of the junction varies from germline; a read error may be responsible. The CDR3 DNA is TGTGCCGGCAGCTTGTTATCCAAGTCCTACGAGCAGTACTTC. Its translation is CAGSLLSKSYEQYF. The rearrangement links TRBV5-6 to TRBJ2-7, with unresolved D. CDR1 and CDR2 (germline): SGHDT, YYEEEE. The CDR3 runs 14 residues. Full variable domain (remainder filled in from reference TRBV5-6 and TRBJ2-7): DAGVTQSPTHLIKTRGQQVTLRCSPKSGHDTVSWYQQALGQGPQFIFQYYEEEERQRGNFPDRFSGHQFPNYSSELNVNALLLGDSALYLCAGSLLSKSYEQYFGPGTRLTVT.

J is TRBJ2-7 and V is TRBV20-1; tentatively, D is TRBD1 or TRBD2 (5 bases each). The V end lost 3 bases, the J end lost 9 bases, and 18 bases lay between the germline ends. The CDR3 has 13 amino acids. Germline assignment: CDR1 DFQATT and CDR2 SNEGSKA (reference sequence). DNA of the CDR3: TGCAGTGCTAGTGTTGGGGGACGTCAGGGGCAGTACTTC. Translating gives CSASVGGRQGQYF.